The 27 T cell receptor beta chains listed next were all sequenced from one sample in a study of blood T cells in healthy people across ages. The use of a sample-barcoded 5' primer and a J-beta primer mix characterized a second PCR of roughly 6 to 11 cycles. TCRdb recomputed calls from the 5' RACE reads with MiXCR, one row per CDR3 protein. Here the sample spans nearly 1 million distinct CDR3 sequences, roughly 51% being singletons. The sample comprised blood. The receptors originated from a woman aged 60 to 75 in good health.

This rearrangement joins TRBV2 to TRBJ2-3, with D maybe TRBD1 (5 bases). This CDR3 is built from 13 residues. V was pared by 6 bases and J by 2 bases, with 9 bases between. Germline CDR1 and CDR2: SNHLY and FYNNEI. The CDR3 protein is CASRGVFTDTQYF. As DNA, the CDR3 is TGTGCCAGCAGAGGGGTCTTCACAGATACGCAGTATTTT.

This chain connects TRBV27 to TRBJ2-6; TRBD1 agrees at 7 bases. This CDR3 spans 19 amino acids. V dropped 4 bases and J dropped 0; count of bases not matched to a gene: 12. Germline V lookup: CDR1 MNHEY, CDR2 SMNVEV (reference sequence). The CDR3 is CASSSTGAQYYSGANVLTF. CDR3 coding DNA: TGTGCCAGCAGTTCTACAGGGGCGCAATACTACTCTGGGGCCAACGTCCTGACTTTC.

V is TRBV28 and J is TRBJ1-6; a weak D match, TRBD1 (5 bases). The CDR3 is made up of 14 amino acids. Per germline, CDR1 MDHEN and CDR2 SYDVKM. V was cut by 6 bases and J by 10 bases, with 16 bases left in between. CDR3 residues: CASSPSLGGSPLHF. CDR3 coding DNA: TGTGCCAGCAGCCCGAGTCTCGGGGGATCACCCCTCCACTTT.

This clonotype was observed a handful of times. The chain combines TRBV27 with TRBJ2-7, with unresolved D. V lost 5 bases and J 0 bases, leaving 14 bases between the germline ends. Germline assignment: CDR1 MNHEY and CDR2 SMNVEV (reference sequence). The CDR3 sequence is 15 residues long. The CDR3 DNA is TGTGCCAGCAGTACACAAAGCAGAAACTCCTACGAGCAGTACTTC. The encoded protein is CASSTQSRNSYEQYF.

This chain links TRBV7-3 with TRBJ2-2; 10 nucleotides agree with TRBD2. J lost 6 bases, V lost 1 base, and 2 bases had no gene match. The length of the CDR3 is 15 residues. Looked up from germline, CDR1 is SGHTA and CDR2 is FQGTGA. CDR3 in amino acids: CASSLNLAGAGELFF. DNA of the CDR3: TGTGCCAGCAGCTTAAACCTAGCGGGAGCCGGGGAGCTGTTTTTT.

This clonotype was seen more than once but under ten times. The chain recombines TRBV18 with TRBJ2-3, with no clear D. The CDR3 length is 12 residues. Trimming cost V 0 bases and J 5 bases, with 3 bases left between them. Germline CDR1 reads KGHSH; CDR2 reads LQKENI. Here the CDR3 DNA reads TGTGCCAGCTCACCACCTAGAGATACGCAGTATTTT. It translates to CASSPPRDTQYF.

This sequence joins TRBV6-1 and TRBJ2-3; D not certain. The CDR3 is made up of 15 amino acids. Per germline, CDR1 MNHNS and CDR2 SASEGT. V was clipped by 3 bases and J by 0 bases, with 10 bases between them. In nucleotides, the CDR3 is TGTGCCAGCAGTGAGCCCCACTCAAGCACAGATACGCAGTATTTT. Its translation: CASSEPHSSTDTQYF.

Here the CDR3 reads CASSEPGTSGINEQFF. The DNA for the CDR3 is TGTGCCAGCAGCGAACCCGGGACTAGCGGTATCAATGAGCAGTTCTTC. This chain links TRBV7-3 with TRBJ2-1; 11 bases are a match to TRBD2. CDR1 and CDR2 from the germline V gene are SGHTA and FQGTGA. The trim removed 5 bases at V and 6 bases at J, leaving 9 bases unmatched. The CDR3 loop spans 16 amino acids.

This clonotype occurred a few times. J is TRBJ2-5 and V is TRBV7-8, with 10 nucleotides matching TRBD1. The V and J ends lost 0 bases and 1 base, in that order; junction bases with no gene match: 5. The CDR3 runs to 17 residues. CDR1 and CDR2 from the germline V gene are SGHVS and FQNEAQ. CDR3 sequence (DNA): TGTGCCAGCAGCTTAGCGCCGGGACAGGGGATCCAAGAGACCCAGTACTTC. It codes for CASSLAPGQGIQETQYF.

This clonotype is a singleton in its sample. V and J are TRBV18 and TRBJ2-1, with 9 bases fitting TRBD2. Trimming cost V 5 bases and J 8 bases; bases outside gene matches: 7. The CDR3 totals 14 residues. Germline CDR1 is KGHSH and CDR2 is LQKENI. Written as DNA, the CDR3 is TGTGCCAGCTCAGAGACCGGGACTAGCTATGAGCAGTTCTTC. Protein: CASSETGTSYEQFF.

The V and J genes are TRBV20-1 and TRBJ2-1; no definite D call. The V gene's germline CDR1 is DFQATT and CDR2 SNEGSKA (reference sequence). The CDR3 totals 13 residues. Between the trimmed V and J ends, which lost 4 bases and 7 bases, there was a span of 14 bases. For the CDR3, the DNA is TGCAGTGCTACCCTTGGGTGGTCGAATGAGCAGTTCTTC. Translated: CSATLGWSNEQFF.

This clonotype has more than one count but fewer than ten. This rearrangement joins TRBV7-9 to TRBJ2-1, with D maybe TRBD2 (6 bases). Germline CDR1 SEHNR, CDR2 FQNEAQ (reference sequence). The CDR3 runs to 14 residues. Trimming shortened V by 0 bases and J by 8 bases, and 11 bases separated the two germline ends. CDR3 coding DNA: TGTGCCAGCAGCTTAGCGGTGGGAGGTTATGAGCAGTTCTTC. It codes for CASSLAVGGYEQFF.

Points on this clonotype: The junction differs from germline at one of its ends, possibly a read error. The gene calls are TRBV12-3 or TRBV12-4 and TRBJ2-1, with 7 nucleotides matching TRBD2. The CDR3 runs 17 residues. In nucleotides, the CDR3 is TGTGCCAGCAGCCCGCGTCTCGGGGGGTTCCTATACACTGAGCAGTTCTTC. Translating gives CASSPRLGGFLYTEQFF.

V usage is TRBV4-1 and J usage is TRBJ2-3; weak D call: TRBD2 (5 bases). Germline assignment: CDR1 MGHRA and CDR2 YSYEKL. Deletions cut 5 bases from V and 4 bases from J, with 13 bases between. The CDR3 is 14 amino acids. The CDR3 nucleotides are TGCGCCAGCAGCTCCGGGTCGAGGGCAGATACGCAGTATTTT. Residues: CASSSGSRADTQYF.

The CDR3 DNA is TGCGCCAGCAGCCCTGGACAGGCCGGGGGTGGCTACACCTTC. Translation gives CASSPGQAGGGYTF. The V and J genes are TRBV5-1 and TRBJ1-2, with 7 bases lining up with TRBD1. This CDR3 is built from 14 residues. V lost 4 bases and J lost 7; bases outside the gene matches: 10. Germline V gene sequence: CDR1 SGHRS, CDR2 YFSETQ.

This clonotype was counted only a few times. The chain is built from TRBV7-2 and TRBJ2-7, with 7 bases lining up with TRBD2. The junction had 8 bases not matched to a gene; V was cut back by 6 bases and J by 0 bases. The CDR3 loop spans 15 amino acids. Germline V gene data show CDR1 as SGHTA and CDR2 as FQGNSA. The CDR3 protein is CASRGIAGSSYEQYF. In DNA, the CDR3 is TGTGCCAGCAGAGGAATAGCGGGCAGCTCCTACGAGCAGTACTTC. Supplemented by reference TRBV7-2 and TRBJ2-7, the full variable domain reads GAGVSQSPSNKVTEKGKDVELRCDPISGHTALYWYRQSLGQGLEFLIYFQGNSAPDKSGLPSDRFSAERTGGSVSTLTIQRTQQEDSAVYLCASRGIAGSSYEQYFGPGTRLTVT.

The genes are TRBV28 and TRBJ1-2; unclear D gene. Trimming cost V 2 bases and J 4 bases, with 11 bases left between them. The CDR3 has 14 residues. In germline, CDR1 is MDHEN, CDR2 SYDVKM. DNA of the CDR3: TGTGCCAGCAGTTTAGAGGCTACGATCTATGGCTACACCTTC. Its translation: CASSLEATIYGYTF.

The chain employs TRBV2 and TRBJ1-6, with D tentatively TRBD1 (5 bases). V lost 6 bases and J lost 9, with 18 bases in between. Per the germline V gene, CDR1 is SNHLY and CDR2 is FYNNEI. The CDR3 consists of 15 residues. The CDR3 region has the DNA TGTGCCAGCAGCGACTCTGGGGGACTTGGTTCACCCCTCCACTTT. This sequence encodes CASSDSGGLGSPLHF.

The table lists this clonotype with a few counts. The CDR3, as DNA: TGTGCCAGCAGTTACGTCCTGACAGATACGCAGTATTTT. Encoded protein: CASSYVLTDTQYF. The chain links TRBV6-5 to TRBJ2-3; D not certain. Germline CDR1 reads MNHEY; CDR2 reads SVGAGI. The CDR3 runs to 13 residues. The V and J ends lost 2 bases and 3 bases respectively, with 6 bases between them.

This clonotype was picked up a small number of times. J is TRBJ2-4 and V is TRBV27; D is possibly TRBD1 (6 bases). V lost 3 bases to trimming and J lost 6 bases, with 21 bases between them. The CDR3 has 17 amino acids. The germline gives CDR1 MNHEY, CDR2 SMNVEV (reference sequence). In nucleotides, the CDR3 is TGTGCCAGCAGTTTCCTGGGGGCAAATTCTCTACTAAACATTCAGTACTTC. Translated: CASSFLGANSLLNIQYF.

The V gene is TRBV5-1, the J gene TRBJ2-7; D tentatively reads TRBD1 or TRBD2 (5 bases each). The V end lost 2 bases, the J end lost 2 bases, and 14 bases lay between the germline ends. The germline CDR1 and CDR2 sequences are SGHRS and YFSETQ. CDR3 length: 15 residues. The CDR3, as DNA: TGCGCCAGCAGCTTTACAGGAGGCCCACCCTACGAGCAGTACTTC. Translation gives CASSFTGGPPYEQYF.

The chain is built from TRBV10-3 and TRBJ2-5; TRBD1 aligns across 12 bases. Trimming cost V 6 bases and J 1 base; bases outside gene matches: 9. This CDR3 spans 17 amino acids. Germline CDR1 ENHRY, CDR2 SYGVKD. The CDR3 loop reads CAIRGTGGISTQETQYF. DNA for the CDR3: TGTGCCATCAGAGGGACAGGGGGCATTTCCACCCAAGAGACCCAGTACTTC.

The rearrangement uses TRBV20-1 and TRBJ2-2; D possibly uses TRBD1 or TRBD2 (5 bases each). Trimming pared 0 bases from V and 3 bases from J, leaving 14 bases between. Germline loops: CDR1 DFQATT, CDR2 SNEGSKA (reference sequence). CDR3 size: 16 residues. In DNA, the CDR3 is TGCAGTGCTAGAGATGAAGGGACCGCCGACACCGGGGAGCTGTTTTTT. Encoded protein: CSARDEGTADTGELFF.

The V gene is TRBV29-1, the J gene TRBJ2-7; D may be TRBD2 (6 bases). The V gene's germline CDR1 is SQVTM and CDR2 ANQGSEA. V was cut by 6 bases and J by 1 base, with 13 bases left in between. The CDR3 is made up of 13 amino acids. The CDR3 DNA sequence: TGCAGCGTCCTTAGCGGTTTTTCCTACGAGCAGTACTTC. Translated: CSVLSGFSYEQYF.

The chain employs TRBV29-1 and TRBJ2-5; the match to TRBD2 covers 12 bases. V dropped 5 bases and J dropped 2; count of bases not matched to a gene: 9. The germline CDR1 and CDR2 sequences are SQVTM and ANQGSEA. CDR3 length: 16 residues. CDR3 protein: CSVILAGGWLQETQYF. The CDR3 DNA sequence: TGCAGCGTTATCCTAGCGGGAGGGTGGTTGCAAGAGACCCAGTACTTC.

This sequence joins TRBV7-9 and TRBJ2-7; no firm D call. The J call may be faulty, since TRBJ2-1 better matches the DNA end. The CDR3 spans 14 residues. Per germline, CDR1 SEHNR and CDR2 FQNEAQ (reference sequence). CDR3 DNA sequence: TGTGCCAGCAGCTTAGCCGGAATGCCGAATGAGCAGTTCTTC. This codes for CASSLAGMPNEQFF.

CDR3 nucleotide sequence: TGCGCCAGCAGCTATACCGGGACAGCCAATGAAAAACTGTTTTTT. This gives the protein CASSYTGTANEKLFF. This chain links TRBV5-1 with TRBJ1-4, with TRBD1 identical over 7 bases. V lost 3 bases to trimming and J lost 5 bases; unmatched junction nucleotides: 7. CDR1 is SGHRS and CDR2 is YFSETQ in the germline V gene. CDR3 length equals 15 residues.